Below are 5 T cell receptor beta chains sequenced from a single sample in a study of OX40 agonist ivuxolimab in advanced cancers. This table comes from immunoSEQ multiplex PCR, and its TCRdb copy is limited to in-frame clones, with some not included. This sample has tens of thousands of clones, with 75% to 85% found just once. Sequenced here: CD4+ or CD8+ T cells sorted from blood, sampled in a trial of the OX40 agonist ivuxolimab. These receptors originate from an adult with an advanced solid tumor such as melanoma, head and neck, liver or kidney cancer.

This chain uses TRBV15 with TRBJ1-5, with D possibly being TRBD1 (5 bases). The germline V gene has CDR1 LNHNV and CDR2 YYDKDF (reference sequence). The CDR3 consists of 16 residues. With 5 bases removed from V and 3 bases from J, the gap between germline ends came to 17 bases. The CDR3 protein is CATSRTFGTSNQPQHF. The DNA of the CDR3 is TGTGCCACCAGCCGGACCTTCGGGACGTCCAATCAGCCCCAGCATTTT.

The J gene is TRBJ1-5, the V gene TRBV25-1; D not resolved. The CDR3 is made up of 14 amino acids. Trimming removed 3 bases from V and 4 bases from J, with 10 bases in between. Per germline, CDR1 MGHDK and CDR2 SYGVNS. CDR3: CASSDPGGNQPQHF. The CDR3 DNA follows: TGTGCCAGCAGTGACCCCGGCGGGAATCAGCCCCAGCATTTT.

This clone was counted only a few times. V is TRBV11-2 and J is TRBJ2-3, with D perhaps being TRBD1 or TRBD2 (6 bases each). Germline lookup yields CDR1 SGHAT and CDR2 FQNNGV. CDR3 length equals 16 residues. The V end lost 7 bases, the J end lost 6 bases, and 23 bases lay between the germline ends. CDR3 DNA: TGTGCCAGCATTGGGGTAGGGGGGCTGACTTTGGATACGCAGTATTTT. This codes for CASIGVGGLTLDTQYF.

Only one count was recorded for this clone. The J gene is TRBJ2-3, the V gene TRBV6-1; 11 bases line up with TRBD2. Trimming at V came to 6 bases and at J to 4 bases, leaving 3 bases not matched to a gene. CDR3 length equals 14 residues. CDR1 and CDR2 (germline): MNHNS, SASEGT. The CDR3 region has the DNA TGTGCCAGCAGAATTAGCGGGGGGGCAGATACGCAGTATTTT. Encoded protein: CASRISGGADTQYF.

This chain joins TRBV7-9 and TRBJ1-2, with D perhaps matching TRBD1 (5 bases). CDR1 is SEHNR, CDR2 FQNEAQ, per germline (reference sequence). The CDR3 runs to 13 residues. With 0 bases removed from V and 4 bases from J, the gap between germline ends came to 6 bases. The CDR3 sequence: CASSLAQGYGYTF. Written as DNA, the CDR3 is TGTGCCAGCAGCTTAGCGCAGGGCTATGGCTACACCTTC.